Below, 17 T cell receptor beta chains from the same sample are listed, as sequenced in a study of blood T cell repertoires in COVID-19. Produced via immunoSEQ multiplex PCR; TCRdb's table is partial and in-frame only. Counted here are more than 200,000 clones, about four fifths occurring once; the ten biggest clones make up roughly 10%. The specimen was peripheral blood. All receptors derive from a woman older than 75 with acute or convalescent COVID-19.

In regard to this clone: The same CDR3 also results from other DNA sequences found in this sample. CDR3 coding DNA: TGCGCCAGCAGCTCAGGAGGGGGCGCATACGAGCAGTACTTC. It is translated as CASSSGGGAYEQYF. The genes are TRBV5-1 and TRBJ2-7, with D maybe TRBD1 (7 bases). The germline V and J ends were trimmed by 3 bases and 4 bases, with 14 bases remaining between them. The V gene's germline CDR1 is SGHRS and CDR2 YFSETQ. The CDR3 runs to 14 residues.

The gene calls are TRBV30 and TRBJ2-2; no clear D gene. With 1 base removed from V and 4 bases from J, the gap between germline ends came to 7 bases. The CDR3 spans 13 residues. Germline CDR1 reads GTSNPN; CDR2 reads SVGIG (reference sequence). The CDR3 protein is CAWSGALTGELFF. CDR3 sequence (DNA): TGTGCCTGGAGTGGGGCACTCACCGGGGAGCTGTTTTTT.

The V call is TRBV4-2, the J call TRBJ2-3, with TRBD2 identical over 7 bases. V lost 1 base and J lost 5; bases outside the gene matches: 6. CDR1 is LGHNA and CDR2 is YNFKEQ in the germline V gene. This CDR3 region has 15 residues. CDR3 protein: CASSQVWRGRDTQYF. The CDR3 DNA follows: TGTGCCAGCAGCCAAGTTTGGCGGGGGAGAGATACGCAGTATTTT.

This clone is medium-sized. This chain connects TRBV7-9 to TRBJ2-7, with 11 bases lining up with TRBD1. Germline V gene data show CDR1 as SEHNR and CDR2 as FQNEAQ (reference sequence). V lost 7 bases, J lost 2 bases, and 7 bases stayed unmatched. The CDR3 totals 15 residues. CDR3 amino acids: CASTNGQGATYEQYF. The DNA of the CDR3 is TGTGCCAGCACCAACGGACAGGGGGCTACCTACGAGCAGTACTTC.

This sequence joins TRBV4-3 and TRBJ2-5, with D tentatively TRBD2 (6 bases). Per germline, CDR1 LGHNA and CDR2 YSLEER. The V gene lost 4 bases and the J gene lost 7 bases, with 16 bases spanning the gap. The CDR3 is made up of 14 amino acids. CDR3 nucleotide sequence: TGCGCCAGCAGCCCCCGCACGGGGGAAGGGACCCAGTACTTC. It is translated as CASSPRTGEGTQYF.

CDR3 region: CASSEMLGGGYTF. The DNA of the CDR3 is TGCGCCAGCAGTGAGATGTTAGGCGGAGGCTACACCTTC. The rearrangement links TRBV10-1 to TRBJ1-2; no clear D. The CDR3 sequence is 13 residues long. CDR1 and CDR2 from the germline V gene are WNHNN and SYGVQD (reference sequence). V shed 2 bases and J shed 8 bases, with 12 bases lying between them.

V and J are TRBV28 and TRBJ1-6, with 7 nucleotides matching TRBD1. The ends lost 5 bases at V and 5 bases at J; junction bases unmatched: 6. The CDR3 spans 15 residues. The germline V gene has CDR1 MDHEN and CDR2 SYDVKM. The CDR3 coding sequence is TGTGCCAGCAGTGAACAGGGGATCGATAATTCACCCCTCCACTTT. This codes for CASSEQGIDNSPLHF.

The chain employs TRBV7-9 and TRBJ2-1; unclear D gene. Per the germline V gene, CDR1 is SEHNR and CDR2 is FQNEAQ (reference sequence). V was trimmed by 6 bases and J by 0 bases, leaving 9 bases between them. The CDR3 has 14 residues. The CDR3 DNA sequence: TGTGCCAGCAGTGAAAGTAGCTCCTACAATGAGCAGTTCTTC. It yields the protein CASSESSSYNEQFF.

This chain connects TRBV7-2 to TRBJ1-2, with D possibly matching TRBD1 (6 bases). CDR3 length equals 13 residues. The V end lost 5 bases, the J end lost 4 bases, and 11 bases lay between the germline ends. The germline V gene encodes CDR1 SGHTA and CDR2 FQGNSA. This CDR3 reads CASSQQGTYGYTF. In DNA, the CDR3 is TGTGCCAGCAGCCAACAGGGTACCTATGGCTACACCTTC.

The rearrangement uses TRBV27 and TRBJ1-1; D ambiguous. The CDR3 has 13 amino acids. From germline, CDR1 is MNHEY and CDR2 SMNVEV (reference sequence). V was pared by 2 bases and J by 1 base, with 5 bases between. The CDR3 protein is CASSLGGNTEAFF. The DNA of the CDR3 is TGTGCCAGCAGTTTAGGAGGGAACACTGAAGCTTTCTTT.

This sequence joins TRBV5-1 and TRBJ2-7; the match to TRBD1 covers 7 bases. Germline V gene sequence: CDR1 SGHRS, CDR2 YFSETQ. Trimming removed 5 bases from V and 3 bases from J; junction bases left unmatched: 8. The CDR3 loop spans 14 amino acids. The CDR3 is CASRPGTEYYEQYF. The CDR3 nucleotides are TGCGCCAGCAGGCCCGGGACAGAGTACTACGAGCAGTACTTC.

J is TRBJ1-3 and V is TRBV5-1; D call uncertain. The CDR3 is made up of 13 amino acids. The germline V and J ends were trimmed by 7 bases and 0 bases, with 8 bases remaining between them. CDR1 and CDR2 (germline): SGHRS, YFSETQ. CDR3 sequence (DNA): TGCGCCAGCGGGCAGAGCTCTGGAAACACCATATATTTT. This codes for CASGQSSGNTIYF.

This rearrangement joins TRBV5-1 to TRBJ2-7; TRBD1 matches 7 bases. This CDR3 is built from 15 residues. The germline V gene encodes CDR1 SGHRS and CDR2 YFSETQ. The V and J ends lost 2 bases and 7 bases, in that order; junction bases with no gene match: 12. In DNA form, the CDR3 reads TGCGCCAGCAGCTTTGACAGGGCCCCGTCGGGGGAGCAGTACTTC. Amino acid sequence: CASSFDRAPSGEQYF.

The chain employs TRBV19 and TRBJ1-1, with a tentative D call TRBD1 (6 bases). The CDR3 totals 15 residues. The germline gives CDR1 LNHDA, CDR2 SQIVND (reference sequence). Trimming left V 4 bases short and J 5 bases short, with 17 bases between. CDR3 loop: CASSTSRQGSTEAFF. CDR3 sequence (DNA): TGTGCCAGTAGTACGTCACGCCAGGGGAGTACTGAAGCTTTCTTT.

The CDR3 DNA reads TGTGCCAGCAGCAAAGACAGAGTTAATGAAAAACTGTTTTTT. Encoded protein: CASSKDRVNEKLFF. The V and J genes are TRBV21-1 and TRBJ1-4; TRBD1, the D gene given by the table, was not confirmed from the DNA. TRBV21-1 is flagged as a pseudogene. The CDR3 runs to 14 residues.

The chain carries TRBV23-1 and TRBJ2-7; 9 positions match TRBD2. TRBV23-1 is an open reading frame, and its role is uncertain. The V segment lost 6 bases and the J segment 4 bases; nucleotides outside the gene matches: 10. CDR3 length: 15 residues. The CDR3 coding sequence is TGCGCCAGCAGCCCCCGGGCTAGCGGGACTTACGAGCAGTACTTC. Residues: CASSPRASGTYEQYF.

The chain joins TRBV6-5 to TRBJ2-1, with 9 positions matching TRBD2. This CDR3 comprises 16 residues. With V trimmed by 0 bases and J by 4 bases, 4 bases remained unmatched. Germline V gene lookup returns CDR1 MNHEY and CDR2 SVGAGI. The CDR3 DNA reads TGTGCCAGCAGTTACTCGAGTAGCGGGGGATACAATGAGCAGTTCTTC. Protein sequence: CASSYSSSGGYNEQFF.